Listed below are T cell receptor beta chains from one sample, sequenced in a study of vaccination and CD4 T cells after COVID-19. From the PCR reads, TCRdb called clonotypes with MiXCR, one entry per CDR3 protein. The sample lists tens of thousands of distinct CDR3 sequences, about three fifths seen once, with about 8.3% in the top ten. Antigens for these TCRs are unknown. Sequenced material: CD4+ T cells from blood, cultured in vitro. The receptor source for this set is a human donor who had recovered from COVID-19. Both conserved end residues are part of each CDR3. A D gene is named only where the DNA matches it firmly. Size is omitted from some rows. Given values are once, few, many or a class for expanded clones.

13	few	NA	TRBV24-1	TRBJ1-5	CATSEPGRQPQHF	TGTGCCACCAGTGAGCCGGGACGGCAGCCCCAGCATTTT
15	NA	TRBD1	TRBV7-2	TRBJ2-7	CASSLVYGQDHEQYF	TGTGCCAGCAGCTTAGTGTACGGACAGGACCACGAGCAGTACTTC
14	NA	NA	TRBV7-6	TRBJ1-3	CASSEGHSGNTIYF	TGTGCCAGCAGCGAGGGGCACTCTGGAAACACCATATATTTT
15	NA	TRBD1	TRBV5-1	TRBJ2-7	CASSLEGQGIHEQYF	TGCGCCAGCAGCTTGGAGGGACAGGGGATCCACGAGCAGTACTTC
15	NA	TRBD2	TRBV5-1	TRBJ2-1	CASSWTSGRANEQFF	TGCGCCAGCAGCTGGACTAGCGGGAGGGCCAATGAGCAGTTCTTC
17	NA	TRBD2	TRBV20-1	TRBJ2-3	CSARAPWTSGSEGAQYF	TGCAGTGCTAGGGCACCCTGGACTAGCGGGAGTGAGGGGGCGCAGTATTTT
17	NA	TRBD2	TRBV7-9	TRBJ2-1	CASSLSQTSPLYNEQFF	TGTGCCAGCAGCCTCAGTCAGACTAGCCCCCTCTACAATGAGCAGTTCTTC
15	NA	TRBD2	TRBV19	TRBJ2-7	CASSRLAPRSGEQYF	TGTGCCAGTAGTAGACTAGCGCCTCGGTCGGGGGAGCAGTACTTC
12	NA	TRBD1	TRBV28	TRBJ1-2	CATEGQGFGYTF	TGTGCCACCGAGGGACAGGGGTTTGGCTACACCTTC
15	NA	NA	TRBV7-2	TRBJ2-6	CASTFTASGANVLTF	TGTGCCAGCACCTTCACGGCTTCCGGGGCCAACGTCCTGACTTTC
13	NA	NA	TRBV19	TRBJ1-2	CASSIRAGPGYTF	TGTGCCAGTAGTATTAGGGCCGGTCCTGGGTACACCTTC
14	NA	NA	TRBV20-1	TRBJ2-2	CSAKSAGNTGELFF	TGCAGTGCTAAATCCGCGGGAAACACCGGGGAGCTGTTTTTT
13	NA	NA	TRBV6-2/TRBV6-3	TRBJ2-7	CASSKLAVYEQYF	TGTGCCAGCAGCAAACTAGCTGTCTACGAGCAGTACTTC
13	NA	NA	TRBV7-2	TRBJ1-1	CASSLMGNTEAFF	TGTGCCAGCAGCTTAATGGGAAACACTGAAGCTTTCTTT
14	NA	NA	TRBV6-2/TRBV6-3	TRBJ1-2	CASSYQGTNYGYTF	TGTGCCAGCAGTTATCAAGGAACGAACTATGGCTACACCTTC
14	NA	NA	TRBV12-5	TRBJ1-1	CASGLEGTNTEAFF	TGTGCTAGTGGTTTGGAGGGGACGAACACTGAAGCTTTCTTT
16	NA	TRBD2	TRBV9	TRBJ2-1	CASSTLAGTSYNEQFF	TGTGCCAGCAGCACTCTAGCGGGGACGTCTTACAATGAGCAGTTCTTC
14	NA	NA	TRBV12-3/TRBV12-4	TRBJ1-5	CASSGSYSNQPQHF	TGTGCCAGCAGTGGGAGTTATAGCAATCAGCCCCAGCATTTT
14	NA	NA	TRBV7-9	TRBJ1-3	CASSSGSTGNTIYF	TGTGCCAGCAGCTCCGGGTCTACCGGAAACACCATATATTTT
15	few	NA	TRBV15	TRBJ1-1	CATSRVSWGPTEAFF	TGTGCCACCAGCAGAGTCTCATGGGGGCCAACTGAAGCTTTCTTT
18	NA	TRBD1	TRBV20-1	TRBJ1-2	CSAWGGSGSGTGYHGYTF	TGCAGTGCATGGGGGGGCAGTGGGTCCGGGACAGGGTATCACGGCTACACCTTC
15	NA	TRBD2	TRBV20-1	TRBJ2-7	CSARPSGRESYEQYF	TGCAGTGCTAGGCCTAGCGGGAGGGAATCCTACGAGCAGTACTTC
12	NA	NA	TRBV9	TRBJ1-2	CASSLDGYGYTF	TGTGCCAGCAGCCTGGACGGTTATGGCTACACCTTC
17	NA	TRBD1	TRBV27	TRBJ2-1	CASSLVTGQGAKNEQFF	TGTGCCAGCAGCTTAGTGACCGGACAGGGGGCGAAAAATGAGCAGTTCTTC
14	NA	NA	TRBV7-2	TRBJ2-7	CASSHGTGLGEQYF	TGTGCCAGCAGCCACGGGACGGGCCTTGGCGAGCAGTACTTC
16	NA	TRBD1	TRBV2	TRBJ1-3	CASITRGQDSGNTIYF	TGTGCCAGCATTACAAGGGGGCAGGACTCTGGAAACACCATATATTTT